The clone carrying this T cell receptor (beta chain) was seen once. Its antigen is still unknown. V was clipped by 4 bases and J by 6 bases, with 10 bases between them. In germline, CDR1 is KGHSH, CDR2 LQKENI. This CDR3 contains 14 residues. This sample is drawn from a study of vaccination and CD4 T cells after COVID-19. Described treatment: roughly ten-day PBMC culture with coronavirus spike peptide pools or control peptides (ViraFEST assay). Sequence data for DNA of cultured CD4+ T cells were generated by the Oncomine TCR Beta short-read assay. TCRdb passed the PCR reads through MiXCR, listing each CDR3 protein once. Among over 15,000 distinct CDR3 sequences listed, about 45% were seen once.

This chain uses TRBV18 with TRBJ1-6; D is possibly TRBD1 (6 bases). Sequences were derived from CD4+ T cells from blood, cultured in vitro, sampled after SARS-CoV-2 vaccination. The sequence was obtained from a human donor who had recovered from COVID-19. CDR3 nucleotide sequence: TGTGCCAGCTCACGTTCGGACAGTAATTCACCCCTCCACTTT. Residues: CASSRSDSNSPLHF.